The text below deals with one T cell receptor (beta chain). This record comes from a study of T cell repertoires in cytomegalovirus infection. TCRdb re-analysed the reads in MiXCR, keeping a single row per CDR3 protein. The profile covers roughly 760,000 distinct CDR3 sequences, with 35% to 40% appearing a single time and 2.5% to 3.5% taken by the ten largest. This CDR3 region has 17 residues. From germline, CDR1 is SGHAT and CDR2 FQNNGV. Trimming at V came to 0 bases and at J to 10 bases, leaving 9 bases not matched to a gene. The clonotype originates from a human donor in good health (CMV status not recorded). Some clones in this sample may be carry-over from other donors' samples. This rearrangement joins TRBV11-2 to TRBJ1-6, with TRBD1 matching 10 bases. The sequencing sample was made of PBMCs. The CDR3 coding sequence is TGTGCCAGCAGCTTAGATGTAAGACAGGGGGCTAGGTCACCCCTCCACTTT. This sequence encodes CASSLDVRQGARSPLHF.